This T cell receptor (beta chain) was recorded in a study of cytomegalovirus exposure and HLA in healthy donors. The overall study: For the approximately 390 genotyped donors, about 79% fell within the Caucasian-associated ancestry cluster. Study-wide results and limits: Highest at DRB1 and lowest at HLA-C, TCR association rates differed among HLA loci in a later analysis.

PCR was performed using 60 Vbeta and 13 Jbeta primers. Assay: immunoSEQ multiplex PCR; the TCRdb copy retains only in-frame clones and omits some. The data hold over 95,000 clones, with 74% observed a single time. Concerning this clone itself: Antigen specificity is unknown.

The CDR3 contains 14 residues. The V segment lost 1 base and the J segment 11 bases; nucleotides outside the gene matches: 6. In germline, CDR1 is SGHDT, CDR2 YYEEEE. This chain uses TRBV5-6 with TRBJ2-1; TRBD1 matches 10 bases. The sequenced sample was PBMCs. The source is a human donor in good health. DNA for the CDR3: TGTGCCAGCAGCTTGTACGGGACAGGGGAGCAGCAGTTCTTC. Protein: CASSLYGTGEQQFF.